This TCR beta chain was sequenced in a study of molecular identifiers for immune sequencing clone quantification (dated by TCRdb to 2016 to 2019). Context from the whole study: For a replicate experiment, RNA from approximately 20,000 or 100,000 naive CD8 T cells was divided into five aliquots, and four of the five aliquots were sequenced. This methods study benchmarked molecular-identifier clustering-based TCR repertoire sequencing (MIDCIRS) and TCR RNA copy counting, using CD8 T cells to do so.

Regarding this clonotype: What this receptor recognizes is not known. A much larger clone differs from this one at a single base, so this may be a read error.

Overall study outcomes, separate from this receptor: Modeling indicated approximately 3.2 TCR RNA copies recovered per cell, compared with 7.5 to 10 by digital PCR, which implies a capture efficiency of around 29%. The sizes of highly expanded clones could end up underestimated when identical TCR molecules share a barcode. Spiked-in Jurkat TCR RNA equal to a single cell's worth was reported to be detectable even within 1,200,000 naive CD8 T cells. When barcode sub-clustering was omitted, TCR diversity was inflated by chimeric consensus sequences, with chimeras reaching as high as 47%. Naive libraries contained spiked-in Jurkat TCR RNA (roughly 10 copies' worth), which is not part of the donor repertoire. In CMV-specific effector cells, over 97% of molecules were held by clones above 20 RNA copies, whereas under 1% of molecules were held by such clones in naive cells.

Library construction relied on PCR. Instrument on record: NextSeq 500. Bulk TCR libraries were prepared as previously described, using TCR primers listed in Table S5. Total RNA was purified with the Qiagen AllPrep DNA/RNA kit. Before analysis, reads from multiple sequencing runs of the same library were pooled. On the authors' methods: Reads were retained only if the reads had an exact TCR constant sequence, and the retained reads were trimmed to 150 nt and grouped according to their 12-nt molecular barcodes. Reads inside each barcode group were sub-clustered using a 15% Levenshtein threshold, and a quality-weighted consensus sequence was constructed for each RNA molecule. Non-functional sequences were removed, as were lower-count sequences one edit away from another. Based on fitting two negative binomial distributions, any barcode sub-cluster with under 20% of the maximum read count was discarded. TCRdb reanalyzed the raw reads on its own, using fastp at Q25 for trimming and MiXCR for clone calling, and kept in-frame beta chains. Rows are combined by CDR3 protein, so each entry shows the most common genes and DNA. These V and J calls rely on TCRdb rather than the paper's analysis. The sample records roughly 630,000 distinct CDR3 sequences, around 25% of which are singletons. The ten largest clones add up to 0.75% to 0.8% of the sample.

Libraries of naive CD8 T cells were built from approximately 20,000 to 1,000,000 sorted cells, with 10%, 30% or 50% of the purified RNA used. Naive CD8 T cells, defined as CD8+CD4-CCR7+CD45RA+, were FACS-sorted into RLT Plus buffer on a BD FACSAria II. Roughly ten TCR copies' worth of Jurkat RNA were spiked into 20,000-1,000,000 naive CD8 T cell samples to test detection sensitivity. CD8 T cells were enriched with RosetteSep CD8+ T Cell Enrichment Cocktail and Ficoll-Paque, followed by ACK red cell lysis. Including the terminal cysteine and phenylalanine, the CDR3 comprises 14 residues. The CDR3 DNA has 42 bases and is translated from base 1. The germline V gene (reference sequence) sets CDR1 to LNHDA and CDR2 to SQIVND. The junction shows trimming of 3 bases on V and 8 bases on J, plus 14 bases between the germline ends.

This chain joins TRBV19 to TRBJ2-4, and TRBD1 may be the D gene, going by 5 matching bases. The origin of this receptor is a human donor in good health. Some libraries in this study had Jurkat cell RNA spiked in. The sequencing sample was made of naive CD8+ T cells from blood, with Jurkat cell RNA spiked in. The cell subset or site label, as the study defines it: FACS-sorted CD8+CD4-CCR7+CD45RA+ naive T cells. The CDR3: CASSMEQATDIQYF. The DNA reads TGTGCCAGTAGTATGGAACAGGCTACGGACATTCAGTACTTC.